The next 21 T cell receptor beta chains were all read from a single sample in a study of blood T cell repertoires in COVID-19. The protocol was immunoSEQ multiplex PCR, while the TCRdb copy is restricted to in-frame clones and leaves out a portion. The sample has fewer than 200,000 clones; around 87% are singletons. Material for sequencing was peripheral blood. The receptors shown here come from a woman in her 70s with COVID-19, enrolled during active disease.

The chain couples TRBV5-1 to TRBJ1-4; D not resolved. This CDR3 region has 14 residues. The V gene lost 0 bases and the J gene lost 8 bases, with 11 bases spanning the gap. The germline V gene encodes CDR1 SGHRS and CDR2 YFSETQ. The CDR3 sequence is CASSLGWAQEKLFF. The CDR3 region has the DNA TGCGCCAGCAGCTTGGGATGGGCACAGGAAAAACTGTTTTTT.

For the CDR3, the DNA is TGTGCCTCCACGACAGGGGGAACCTCTGGGGCCAACGTCCTGACTTTC. Its translation: CASTTGGTSGANVLTF. J is TRBJ2-6 and V is TRBV30, with 9 bases fitting TRBD1. With 7 bases clipped from V and 0 bases from J, the junction kept 7 bases outside the gene matches. The CDR3 contains 16 residues. Germline V gene sequence: CDR1 GTSNPN, CDR2 SVGIG (reference sequence).

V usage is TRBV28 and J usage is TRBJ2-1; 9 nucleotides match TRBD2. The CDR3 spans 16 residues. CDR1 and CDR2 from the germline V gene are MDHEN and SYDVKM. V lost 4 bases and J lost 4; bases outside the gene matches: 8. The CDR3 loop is CASSSVGLAGYNEQFF. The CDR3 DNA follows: TGTGCCAGCAGTTCAGTGGGGCTAGCGGGATACAATGAGCAGTTCTTC.

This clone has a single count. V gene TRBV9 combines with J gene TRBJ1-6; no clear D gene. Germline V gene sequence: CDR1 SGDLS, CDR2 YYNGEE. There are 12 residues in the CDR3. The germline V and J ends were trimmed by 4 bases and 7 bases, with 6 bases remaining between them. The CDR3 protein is CASSTENSPLHF. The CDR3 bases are TGTGCCAGCAGCACAGAAAATTCACCCCTCCACTTT.

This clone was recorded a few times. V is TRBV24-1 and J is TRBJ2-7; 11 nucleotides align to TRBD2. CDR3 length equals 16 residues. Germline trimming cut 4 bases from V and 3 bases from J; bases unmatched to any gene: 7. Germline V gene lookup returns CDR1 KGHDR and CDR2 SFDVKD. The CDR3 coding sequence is TGTGCCACCAGTGACCTCTCAGGGACTAGCGGCTACGAGCAGTACTTC. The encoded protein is CATSDLSGTSGYEQYF.

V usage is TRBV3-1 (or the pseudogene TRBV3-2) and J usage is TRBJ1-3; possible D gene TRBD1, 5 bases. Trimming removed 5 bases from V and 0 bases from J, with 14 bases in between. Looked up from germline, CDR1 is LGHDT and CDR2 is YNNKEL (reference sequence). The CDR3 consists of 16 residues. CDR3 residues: CASSSRDSPSGNTIYF. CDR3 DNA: TGTGCCAGCAGCTCCCGGGACTCCCCCTCTGGAAACACCATATATTTT.

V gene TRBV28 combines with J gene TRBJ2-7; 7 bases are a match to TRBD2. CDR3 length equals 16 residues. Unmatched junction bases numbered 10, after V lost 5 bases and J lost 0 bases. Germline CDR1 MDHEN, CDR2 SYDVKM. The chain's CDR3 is CASSTPSSGLSYEQYF. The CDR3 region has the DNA TGTGCCAGCAGTACCCCCTCTAGCGGCCTCTCCTACGAGCAGTACTTC.

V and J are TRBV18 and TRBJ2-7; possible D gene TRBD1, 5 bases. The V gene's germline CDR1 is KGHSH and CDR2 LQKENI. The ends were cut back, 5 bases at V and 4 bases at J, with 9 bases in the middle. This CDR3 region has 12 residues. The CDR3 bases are TGTGCCAGCTCAGAACAGGATTACGAGCAGTACTTC. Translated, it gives CASSEQDYEQYF.

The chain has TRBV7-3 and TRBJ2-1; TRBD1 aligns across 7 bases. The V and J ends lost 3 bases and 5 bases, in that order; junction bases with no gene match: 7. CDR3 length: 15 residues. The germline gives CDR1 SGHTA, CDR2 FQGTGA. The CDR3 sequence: CASSFWPGQNNEQFF. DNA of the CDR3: TGTGCCAGCAGCTTTTGGCCGGGACAGAACAATGAGCAGTTCTTC.

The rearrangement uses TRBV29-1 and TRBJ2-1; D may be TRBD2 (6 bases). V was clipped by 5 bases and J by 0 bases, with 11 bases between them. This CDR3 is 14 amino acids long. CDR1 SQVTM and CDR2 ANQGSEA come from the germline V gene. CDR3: CSVLKGGSYNEQFF. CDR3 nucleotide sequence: TGCAGCGTTCTTAAGGGAGGCTCCTACAATGAGCAGTTCTTC.

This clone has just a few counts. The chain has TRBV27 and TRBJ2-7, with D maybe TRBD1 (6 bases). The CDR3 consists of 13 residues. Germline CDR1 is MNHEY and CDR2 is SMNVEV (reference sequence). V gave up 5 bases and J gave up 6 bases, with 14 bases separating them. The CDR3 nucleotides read TGTGCCAGCAGTATCAACAGGGATAGCGAGCAGTACTTC. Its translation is CASSINRDSEQYF.

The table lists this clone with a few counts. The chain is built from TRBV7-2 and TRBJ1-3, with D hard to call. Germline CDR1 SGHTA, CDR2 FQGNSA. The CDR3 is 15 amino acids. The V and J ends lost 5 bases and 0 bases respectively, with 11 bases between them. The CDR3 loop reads CASSPLPRSGNTIYF. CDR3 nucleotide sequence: TGTGCCAGCAGCCCGTTACCGCGCTCTGGAAACACCATATATTTT.

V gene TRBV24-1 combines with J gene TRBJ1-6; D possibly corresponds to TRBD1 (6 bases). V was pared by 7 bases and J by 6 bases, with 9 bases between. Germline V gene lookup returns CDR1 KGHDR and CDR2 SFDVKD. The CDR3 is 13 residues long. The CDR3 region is CATSRGFNSPLHF. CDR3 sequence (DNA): TGTGCCACCAGCAGGGGTTTTAATTCACCCCTCCACTTT.

CDR3 loop: CASSLSGGDYEQYF. The CDR3 region has the DNA TGCGCCAGCAGCTTGTCCGGGGGGGACTACGAGCAGTACTTC. The V call is TRBV5-1, the J call TRBJ2-7; 8 bases are shared with TRBD2. Germline lookup yields CDR1 SGHRS and CDR2 YFSETQ. Trimming cost V 1 base and J 3 bases; bases outside gene matches: 3. The CDR3 is 14 amino acids.

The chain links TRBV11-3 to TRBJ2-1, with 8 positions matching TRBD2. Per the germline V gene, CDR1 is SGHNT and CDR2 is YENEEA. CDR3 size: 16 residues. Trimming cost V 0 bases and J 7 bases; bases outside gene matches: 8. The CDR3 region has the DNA TGTGCCAGCAGCTTAGATCCAGCGGGAGTAGGAAATGAGCAGTTCTTC. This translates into CASSLDPAGVGNEQFF. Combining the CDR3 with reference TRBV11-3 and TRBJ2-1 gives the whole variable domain EAGVVQSPRYKIIEKKQPVAFWCNPISGHNTLYWYLQNLGQGPELLIRYENEEAVDDSQLPKDRFSAERLKGVDSTLKIQPAELGDSAVYLCASSLDPAGVGNEQFFGPGTRLTVL.

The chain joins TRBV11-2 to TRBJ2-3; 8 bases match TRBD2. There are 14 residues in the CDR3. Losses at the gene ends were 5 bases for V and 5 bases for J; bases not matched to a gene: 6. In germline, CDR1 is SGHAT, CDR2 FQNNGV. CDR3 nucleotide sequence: TGTGCCAGCAGCCTCGGACTAGCCATAGATACGCAGTATTTT. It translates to CASSLGLAIDTQYF.

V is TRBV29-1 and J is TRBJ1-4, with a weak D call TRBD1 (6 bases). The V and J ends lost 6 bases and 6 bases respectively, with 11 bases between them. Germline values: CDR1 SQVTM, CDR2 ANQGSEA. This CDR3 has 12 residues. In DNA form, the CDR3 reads TGCAGCGTGAGGACAGTAGATGAAAAACTGTTTTTT. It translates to CSVRTVDEKLFF. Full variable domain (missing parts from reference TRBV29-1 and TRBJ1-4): SAVISQKPSRDICQRGTSLTIQCQVDSQVTMMFWYRQQPGQSLTLIATANQGSEATYESGFVIDKFPISRPNLTFSTLTVSNMSPEDSSIYLCSVRTVDEKLFFGSGTQLSVL.

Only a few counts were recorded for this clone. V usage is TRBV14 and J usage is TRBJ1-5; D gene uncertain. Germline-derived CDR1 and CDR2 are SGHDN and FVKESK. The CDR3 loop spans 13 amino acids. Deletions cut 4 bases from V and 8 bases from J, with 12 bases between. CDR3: CASSPQPGKPQHF. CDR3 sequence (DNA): TGTGCCAGCAGCCCACAGCCGGGGAAGCCCCAGCATTTT.

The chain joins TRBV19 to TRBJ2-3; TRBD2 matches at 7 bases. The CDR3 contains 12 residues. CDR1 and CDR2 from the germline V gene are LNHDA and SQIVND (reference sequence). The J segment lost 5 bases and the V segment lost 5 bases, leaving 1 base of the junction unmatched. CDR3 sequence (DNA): TGTGCCAGTAGTCGGGAGGAAGATACGCAGTATTTT. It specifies CASSREEDTQYF.

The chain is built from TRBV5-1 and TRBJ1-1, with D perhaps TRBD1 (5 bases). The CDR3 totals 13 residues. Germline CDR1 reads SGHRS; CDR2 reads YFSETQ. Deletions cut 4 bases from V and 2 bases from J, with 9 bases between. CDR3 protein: CASSAGTNTEAFF. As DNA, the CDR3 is TGCGCCAGCAGCGCGGGGACTAACACTGAAGCTTTCTTT.

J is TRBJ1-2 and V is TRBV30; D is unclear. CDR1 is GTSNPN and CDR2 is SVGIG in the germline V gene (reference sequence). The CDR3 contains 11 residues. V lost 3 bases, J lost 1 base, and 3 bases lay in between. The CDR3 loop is CAWRYNYGYTF. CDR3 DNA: TGTGCCTGGAGATATAACTATGGCTACACCTTC.